Below are 17 T cell receptor beta chains sequenced from a single sample in a study of CD4 T cells in lung cancer. The antigens of these receptors remain unknown. Clones were read by immunoSEQ multiplex PCR, and TCRdb kept only the in-frame ones, dropping some. Recorded for this sample: 40 clones. PBMCs stimulated around 2 weeks with mutant 27-mer peptides plus IL21, IL7, IL15, IL2. After restimulation with peptide-pulsed B cells, live T cells secreting IFNgamma were sorted. Sorted cells were expanded at limiting dilution, around 3 or 9 per well, for about 13 to 20 days. Source material: a CD4+ T cell line or clone grown in culture. These receptors were taken from a human donor with non-small cell lung cancer. Some clones in this sample may be carry-over from other donors' samples.

The chain has TRBV6-5 and TRBJ2-7; 7 bases align to TRBD1. Germline assignment: CDR1 MNHEY and CDR2 SVGAGI. V lost 6 bases and J lost 2; bases outside the gene matches: 10. The length of the CDR3 is 15 residues. The CDR3 coding sequence is TGTGCCAGCAGCCGAGACAGGGATTCGGCCTACGAGCAGTACTTC. As protein: CASSRDRDSAYEQYF.

This chain uses TRBV7-2 with TRBJ1-1; D remains unclear. Germline V gives CDR1 SGHTA, CDR2 FQGNSA. V was shortened by 3 bases and J by 6 bases, with 8 bases between the two germline ends. The length of the CDR3 is 12 residues. The CDR3 region has the DNA TGTGCCAGCAGCTTTGGTAAGGCTGAAGCTTTCTTT. It codes for CASSFGKAEAFF.

J is TRBJ2-3 and V is TRBV7-9, with 10 bases lining up with TRBD2. The junction had 13 bases not matched to a gene; V was cut back by 2 bases and J by 2 bases. Germline V CDR1 and CDR2: SEHNR, FQNEAQ (reference sequence). The CDR3 contains 19 residues. The CDR3 DNA reads as TGTGCCAGCAGCTTATCATATAAGGCTAGCGGGGGTAACACAGATACGCAGTATTTT. This sequence encodes CASSLSYKASGGNTDTQYF.

This clone has just a few counts. The gene calls are TRBV7-4 and TRBJ1-2; no clear D. The germline V gene has CDR1 SGHVT and CDR2 SQSDAQ. The CDR3 sequence is 18 residues long. V dropped 5 bases and J dropped 4 bases, with 26 bases sitting between them. The CDR3 here is CASSGSTRAARKTYGYTF. In DNA, the CDR3 is TGTGCCAGCAGCGGATCGACGAGAGCAGCGCGAAAGACCTATGGCTACACCTTC.

V gene TRBV30 combines with J gene TRBJ1-5, with D unresolved. The ends were cut back, 0 bases at V and 7 bases at J, with 10 bases in the middle. CDR1 and CDR2 from the germline V gene are GTSNPN and SVGIG (reference sequence). The CDR3 contains 13 residues. The CDR3: CAWSVTGGQPQHF. For the CDR3, the DNA is TGTGCCTGGAGTGTAACGGGTGGCCAGCCCCAGCATTTT.

CDR3 nucleotide sequence: TGTGCCAGCAGCTTAGAAGCTGTAAGAACAGGGGAGAACACTGAAGCTTTCTTT. It translates to CASSLEAVRTGENTEAFF. V is TRBV7-8 and J is TRBJ1-1, with TRBD1 matching 7 bases. The CDR3 extends over 18 amino acids. Germline V CDR1 and CDR2: SGHVS, FQNEAQ. Losses at the gene ends were 1 base for V and 1 base for J; bases not matched to a gene: 12.

This chain uses TRBV30 with TRBJ2-1; no clear D. V was shortened by 4 bases and J by 7 bases, with 14 bases between the two germline ends. Germline CDR1 reads GTSNPN; CDR2 reads SVGIG (reference sequence). CDR3 size: 13 residues. The CDR3 nucleotides are TGTGCCTGGACAGGAGCTGCAAGAAATGAGCAGTTCTTC. It encodes CAWTGAARNEQFF.

This clone was seen a handful of times. V is TRBV4-1 and J is TRBJ1-1, with 7 bases matching TRBD1. With V trimmed by 2 bases and J by 4 bases, 4 bases remained unmatched. The CDR3 has 14 amino acids. Germline V lookup: CDR1 MGHRA, CDR2 YSYEKL. The CDR3 DNA is TGCGCCAGCAGCCAATTAACAGGGGTCACTGAAGCTTTCTTT. Translated, it gives CASSQLTGVTEAFF.

J is TRBJ1-1 and V is TRBV18; no clear D gene. This CDR3 region has 21 residues. Trimming pared 2 bases from V and 3 bases from J, leaving 31 bases between. Germline V CDR1 and CDR2: KGHSH, LQKENI. For the CDR3, the DNA is TGTGCCAGCTCACCATTCGAGCGGAGCGGACTGGGAAAGGCCTCGGACACTGAAGCTTTCTTT. Amino acid sequence: CASSPFERSGLGKASDTEAFF.

This chain links TRBV29-1 with TRBJ2-3; D not certain. The CDR3 contains 13 residues. Trimming removed 3 bases from V and 2 bases from J, with 9 bases in between. CDR1 and CDR2 (germline): SQVTM, ANQGSEA. In DNA, the CDR3 is TGCAGCGTTGATGAGCAGTTCACAGATACGCAGTATTTT. Translation gives CSVDEQFTDTQYF.

The J gene is TRBJ2-7, the V gene TRBV21-1; TRBD2, the table's D call, was not compared with the DNA. TRBV21-1 is marked as a pseudogene. CDR3 length: 13 amino acids. This chain's CDR3 is CASSQKPGYEQYF. As DNA, the CDR3 is TGTGCCAGCAGCCAAAAACCGGGATACGAGCAGTACTTC.

In its sample, this clone was seen once. V and J are TRBV25-1 and TRBJ2-2; the D is unclear. Germline V gene lookup returns CDR1 MGHDK and CDR2 SYGVNS. The V end was cut by 2 bases, the J end by 3 bases, with 7 bases between. This CDR3 is 14 amino acids long. In DNA form, the CDR3 reads TGTGCCAGCAGTGAACGTACAGACACCGGGGAGCTGTTTTTT. Its translation is CASSERTDTGELFF.

The chain recombines TRBV28 with TRBJ1-4; D may be TRBD1 (6 bases). Trimming cost V 6 bases and J 4 bases, with 15 bases left between them. The CDR3 extends over 15 amino acids. CDR1 is MDHEN, CDR2 SYDVKM, per germline. The CDR3: CASRTSGANNEKLFF. The CDR3 region has the DNA TGTGCCAGCAGGACCTCAGGGGCCAATAATGAAAAACTGTTTTTT.

The chain carries TRBV7-2 and TRBJ2-1; 11 bases are a match to TRBD2. Germline CDR1 is SGHTA and CDR2 is FQGNSA. Trimming removed 5 bases from V and 7 bases from J; junction bases left unmatched: 13. This CDR3 contains 17 residues. For the CDR3, the DNA is TGTGCCAGCAGCGGAGCTAGCGGGGGGCCGATGGTAAATGAGCAGTTCTTC. This translates into CASSGASGGPMVNEQFF.

The J gene is TRBJ2-5, the V gene TRBV7-9; TRBD2 matches at 8 bases. The junction had 8 bases not matched to a gene; V was cut back by 3 bases and J by 5 bases. The CDR3 loop spans 15 amino acids. Germline-derived CDR1 and CDR2 are SEHNR and FQNEAQ (reference sequence). CDR3 loop: CASSFAAGGGETQYF. The CDR3 region has the DNA TGTGCCAGCAGCTTCGCGGCGGGAGGTGGGGAGACCCAGTACTTC.

CDR3: CASRLPGSGPFTIYF. CDR3 nucleotide sequence: TGTGCCAGCAGATTACCCGGCTCAGGCCCCTTCACCATATATTTT. The chain is built from TRBV6-1 and TRBJ1-3, with D hard to call. CDR1 is MNHNS and CDR2 is SASEGT in the germline V gene. There are 15 residues in the CDR3. V shed 6 bases and J shed 9 bases, with 21 bases lying between them.

This clone turned up a few times. The chain links TRBV6-5 to TRBJ1-4, with D unresolved. The CDR3 runs 14 residues. Deletions cut 6 bases from V and 0 bases from J, with 8 bases between. Germline V gene lookup returns CDR1 MNHEY and CDR2 SVGAGI. Here the CDR3 DNA reads TGTGCCAGCAGAGACGGTCCAACTAATGAAAAACTGTTTTTT. Amino acids: CASRDGPTNEKLFF.